This is a list of T cell receptor beta chains from one sample in a study of blood T cell repertoires in COVID-19. The protocol was immunoSEQ multiplex PCR, while the TCRdb copy is restricted to in-frame clones and leaves out a portion. In the table there are fewer than 500,000 clones, around 89% of which are singletons. Sequencing was done on a sample of PBMCs or T cells enriched from blood (not recorded which). These receptors came from a woman in her twenties or thirties with acute COVID-19. CDR3s include the opening cysteine and the closing phenylalanine or tryptophan. A D gene is named only where the DNA matches it firmly. Rows give clone size only sometimes, using once, few, many, or a class for an expanded clone.

>TRBV19|.|.|TRBJ1-5
TGTGCCAGTAGTGCTGACAGACCCCAGCCCCAGCATTTT
CASSADRPQPQHF
>TRBV5-6|.|.|TRBJ1-2
TGTGCCAGCAGCCCCATGGGGGGGCGCGGCTACACCTTC
CASSPMGGRGYTF
>TRBV5-3|.|.|TRBJ2-7
TGTGCCAGAAGCTACGGGTCTAACTCCTACGAGCAGTACTTC
CARSYGSNSYEQYF
>TRBV3-1/TRBV3-2|.|.|TRBJ1-2
TGTGCCAGCAGCCAACGGACGAACGCGGGAGGCTACACCTTC
CASSQRTNAGGYTF
>TRBV2|.|.|TRBJ1-2
TGTGCCAGCAGTGTGTCAGGGTTATCCCCTGTTGGTGGCTACACCTTC
CASSVSGLSPVGGYTF
>TRBV6-2/TRBV6-3|.|TRBD2|TRBJ2-7
TGTGCCAGCAGTTACTCGAGGCCGGGACTAGCGGGGGGGGAGCAGTACTTC
CASSYSRPGLAGGEQYF
>TRBV9|.|TRBD1|TRBJ2-7
TGTGCCAGCAGCGCCAGGGACAGGGAATACGACGAGCAGTACTTC
CASSARDREYDEQYF
>TRBV19|.|.|TRBJ1-3
TGTGCCAGCCGGAGGAGGCAGGCCCAAAGCTCTGGAAACACCATATATTTT
CASRRRQAQSSGNTIYF
>TRBV30|.|.|TRBJ2-3
TGTGCCTGGAGTCGACAGCCAGATACGCAGTATTTT
CAWSRQPDTQYF
>TRBV10-2|.|.|TRBJ2-2
TGCGCCAGCATTGGAATCTCGGGCACCGGGGAGCTGTTTTTT
CASIGISGTGELFF
>TRBV18|.|.|TRBJ2-6
TGTGCCAGCTCCGACAGCGCGCTCCTTATCTCTGGGGCCAACGTCCTGACTTTC
CASSDSALLISGANVLTF
>TRBV4-3|once|.|TRBJ2-7
TGCGCCAGCAGCCAAGTGCGGGACCAGTCCTACGAGCAGTACTTC
CASSQVRDQSYEQYF
>TRBV20-1|few|.|TRBJ1-4
TGCAGTGCTAGTACCGGATTAGGGGGGGTGGATGAAAAACTGTTTTTT
CSASTGLGGVDEKLFF
>TRBV7-9|.|.|TRBJ1-1
TGTGCCAGCAGCCCAGGAGGCCAGGGACTGGAAGCTTTCTTT
CASSPGGQGLEAFF
>TRBV11-2|.|TRBD1|TRBJ1-6
TGTGCCAGCAGCTCCCGTGGGGACAGGGGGCTCTCCTCACCCCTCCACTTT
CASSSRGDRGLSSPLHF
>TRBV5-1|.|TRBD2|TRBJ2-1
TGCGCCAGCAGCCCAAAGACTAGCGGGGGGAACTATGAGCAGTTCTTC
CASSPKTSGGNYEQFF
>TRBV19|.|TRBD2|TRBJ2-1
TGTGCCAGTAGTATAGACGCAGGCGGGGGGGCTTACAATGAGCAGTTCTTC
CASSIDAGGGAYNEQFF
>TRBV5-1|.|TRBD2|TRBJ2-1
TGCGCCAGCAGTATCCCTAGCGGGGGGAACCTACGGGAGCAGTTCTTC
CASSIPSGGNLREQFF
>TRBV4-1|many|.|TRBJ1-2
TGCGCCAGCAGCCAAGTTTTTTGGGCAGATTCTAACTATGGCTACACCTTC
CASSQVFWADSNYGYTF
>TRBV7-9|.|TRBD1|TRBJ2-1
TGTGCCAGCAGCGCCAGACAGGGAGTGGGGTTCTTC
CASSARQGVGFF
>TRBV24-1|.|TRBD2|TRBJ2-1
TGTGCCACCAGTGAATCTAGCGGGGGATACAATGAGCAGTTCTTC
CATSESSGGYNEQFF
>TRBV10-3|.|.|TRBJ1-5
TGTGCCACCTCTAACGGGAATCAGCCCCAGCATTTT
CATSNGNQPQHF
>TRBV27|.|.|TRBJ1-5
TGTGCCAGCAGTTTGAGCAAAGGAGGCAATCAGCCCCAGCATTTT
CASSLSKGGNQPQHF
>TRBV9|.|TRBD2|TRBJ2-2
TGTGCCAGCAGCGACTGGACTAGCGGGGGTTCCGGGGAGCTGTTTTTT
CASSDWTSGGSGELFF
>TRBV19|.|TRBD1|TRBJ2-7
TGTGCCAGTGGAACAGGGGGCTTGGGGGACGTGCAGTACTTC
CASGTGGLGDVQYF
>TRBV6-2/TRBV6-3|.|TRBD2|TRBJ2-1
TGTGCCAGCAGTCAGGAACCGGGACTAGTCGTGAATGAGCAGTTCTTC
CASSQEPGLVVNEQFF
>TRBV24-1|.|.|TRBJ1-2
TGTGCCACCAGTGAGGAGGGATACTATGGCTACACCTTC
CATSEEGYYGYTF
>TRBV19|.|.|TRBJ2-2
TGTGCCAGTAGTGTCAACCCCCCCACAGGGCCCCCGGGGTACGGGGAGCTGTTTTTT
CASSVNPPTGPPGYGELFF
>TRBV27|.|.|TRBJ2-7
TGTGCCAGCAGTTTAGGGAGTCCCTACGAGCAGTACTTC
CASSLGSPYEQYF
>TRBV19|once|.|TRBJ1-5
TGTGCCAGTAGTAAGTACCTCTCAGGTAGCAATCAGCCCCAGCATTTT
CASSKYLSGSNQPQHF
>TRBV19|.|TRBD1|TRBJ2-1
TGTGCCAGTAGTATATATGGGCGACAGGGGGAGAATGAGCAGTTCTTC
CASSIYGRQGENEQFF
>TRBV2|.|.|TRBJ1-1
TGTGCCAGCACCACTAGGGGCAGGGGGAACACTGAAGCTTTCTTT
CASTTRGRGNTEAFF
>TRBV7-3|.|.|TRBJ2-7
TGTGCCAGCAGCTTCGGGGGTTCGCTGGACGAGCAGTACTTC
CASSFGGSLDEQYF
>TRBV5-1|.|.|TRBJ2-3
TGCGCCAGCAGCTTGGGACAATTCACAGATACGCAGTATTTT
CASSLGQFTDTQYF
>TRBV9|.|.|TRBJ2-3
TGTGCCAGCAGCGCCGGTTGGGGGGGCCGGGGAGATACGCAGTATTTT
CASSAGWGGRGDTQYF
>TRBV18|.|.|TRBJ1-1
TGTGCCAGCTCACCAGGGCTGGTAACTGAAGCTTTCTTT
CASSPGLVTEAFF
>TRBV7-8|once|TRBD2|TRBJ2-7
TGTGCCAGCAGCCAGGGACTAGCGGGGAGGTACGAGCAGTACTTC
CASSQGLAGRYEQYF
>TRBV2|once|.|TRBJ2-7
TGTGCCAGCAGTGAAGGGTACGGTCTAAGCTCCTACGAGCAGTACTTC
CASSEGYGLSSYEQYF
>TRBV2|.|.|TRBJ2-3
TGTGCCAGCAGTGAATATCGCGAGGCGCAGTATTTT
CASSEYREAQYF
>TRBV3-1/TRBV3-2|.|TRBD1|TRBJ1-4
TGTGCCAGCAGCCAAGCAGGGGGCGGTTGGAAACTGTTTTTT
CASSQAGGGWKLFF
>TRBV5-1|.|.|TRBJ1-2
TGCGCCAGCAGCCCACAATCTAACTATGGCTACACCTTC
CASSPQSNYGYTF
>TRBV2|.|.|TRBJ1-1
TGTGCCAGCAGTGGGGGGGGCTGGATCACTGAAGCTTTCTTT
CASSGGGWITEAFF
>TRBV7-3|.|TRBD2|TRBJ2-5
TGTGCCAGCAGCGCCCGGGGGGGGGCCGACGGCCAAGAGACCCAGTACTTC
CASSARGGADGQETQYF
>TRBV4-3|.|.|TRBJ1-6
TGCGCCAGCAGCCAAGATGTAGACGCGGGGGCCTATAATTCACCCCTCCACTTT
CASSQDVDAGAYNSPLHF
>TRBV5-1|.|.|TRBJ1-2
TGCGCCAGCAGCTTGTACGAGGGAACGAGGGGCTACACCTTC
CASSLYEGTRGYTF
>TRBV6-6|.|.|TRBJ1-5
TGTGCCAGCAGTCCCTACCAGGGTGGTCAGCCCCAGCATTTT
CASSPYQGGQPQHF
>TRBV6-2/TRBV6-3|.|TRBD2|TRBJ2-1
TGTGCCAGCAGTTCTCGACTAGCCTACTCCTACAATGAGCAGTTCTTC
CASSSRLAYSYNEQFF